This TCR beta chain was documented in a study of graft-versus-host responses after intestinal transplantation. Clones were read by immunoSEQ multiplex PCR, and TCRdb kept only the in-frame ones, dropping some. Of 96,000 or so clones listed, more than 85% are singletons. To note about this clone: The antigen is unknown.

The germline V gene has CDR1 PRHDT and CDR2 FYEKMQ (reference sequence). The germline V and J ends were trimmed by 4 bases and 1 base, with 11 bases remaining between them. The CDR3 is made up of 14 amino acids. This TCR was recovered from a human donor who received an intestinal transplant. V usage is TRBV13 and J usage is TRBJ2-7, with D possibly matching TRBD2 (5 bases). Material: unstimulated CD4+ T cells sorted from spleen or lymph node cells, obtained before intestinal transplant. This CDR3 reads CASSSTGESYEQYF. Here the CDR3 DNA reads TGTGCCAGCAGCTCGACCGGGGAGTCCTACGAGCAGTACTTC.